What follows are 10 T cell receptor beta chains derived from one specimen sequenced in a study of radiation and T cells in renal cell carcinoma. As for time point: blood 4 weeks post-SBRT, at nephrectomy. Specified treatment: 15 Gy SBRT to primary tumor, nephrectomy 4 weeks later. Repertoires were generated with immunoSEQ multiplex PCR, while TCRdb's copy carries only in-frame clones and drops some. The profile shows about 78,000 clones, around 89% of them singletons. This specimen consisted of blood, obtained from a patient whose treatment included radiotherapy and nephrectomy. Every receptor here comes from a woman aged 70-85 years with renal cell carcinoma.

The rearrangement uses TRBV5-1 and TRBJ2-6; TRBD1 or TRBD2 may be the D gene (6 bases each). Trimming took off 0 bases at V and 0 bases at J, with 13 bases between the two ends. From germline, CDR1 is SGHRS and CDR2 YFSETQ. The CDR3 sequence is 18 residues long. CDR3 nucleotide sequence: TGCGCCAGCAGCTTGGGTTGGGGGGCCTCCTCTGGGGCCAACGTCCTGACTTTC. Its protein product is CASSLGWGASSGANVLTF.

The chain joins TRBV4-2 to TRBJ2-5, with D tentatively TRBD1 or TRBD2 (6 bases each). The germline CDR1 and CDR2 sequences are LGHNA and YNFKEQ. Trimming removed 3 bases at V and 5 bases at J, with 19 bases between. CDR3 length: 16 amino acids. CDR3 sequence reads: CASSQEPGQGGETQYF. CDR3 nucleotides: TGTGCCAGCAGCCAGGAACCGGGACAAGGAGGGGAGACCCAGTACTTC.

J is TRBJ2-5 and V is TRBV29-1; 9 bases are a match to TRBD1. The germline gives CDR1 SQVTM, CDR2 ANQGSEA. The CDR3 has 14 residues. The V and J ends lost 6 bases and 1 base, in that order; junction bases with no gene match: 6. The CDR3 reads CSVAGTGSQETQYF. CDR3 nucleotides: TGCAGCGTGGCCGGGACAGGGAGCCAAGAGACCCAGTACTTC.

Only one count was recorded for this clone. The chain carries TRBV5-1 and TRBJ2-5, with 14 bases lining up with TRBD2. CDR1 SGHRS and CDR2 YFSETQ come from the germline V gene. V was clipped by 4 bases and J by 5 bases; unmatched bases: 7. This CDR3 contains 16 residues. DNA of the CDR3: TGCGCCAGCAGCCCGCCGGGACTAGCGGGGGTGGAGACCCAGTACTTC. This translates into CASSPPGLAGVETQYF.

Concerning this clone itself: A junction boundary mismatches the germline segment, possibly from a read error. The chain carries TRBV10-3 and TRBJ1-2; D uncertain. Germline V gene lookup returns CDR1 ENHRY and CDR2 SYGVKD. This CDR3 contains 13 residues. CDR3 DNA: TGTGCCAGCAGTGATGCTAGCGTCTATGGCTACACCTTC. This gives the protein CASSDASVYGYTF.

The CDR3 sequence: CAISGVTGELFF. DNA of the CDR3: TGTGCCATCAGTGGGGTCACCGGGGAGCTGTTTTTT. The chain joins TRBV10-3 to TRBJ2-2, with unresolved D. The germline V gene encodes CDR1 ENHRY and CDR2 SYGVKD. The CDR3 totals 12 residues. Between the trimmed V and J ends, which lost 4 bases and 4 bases, there was a span of 4 bases.

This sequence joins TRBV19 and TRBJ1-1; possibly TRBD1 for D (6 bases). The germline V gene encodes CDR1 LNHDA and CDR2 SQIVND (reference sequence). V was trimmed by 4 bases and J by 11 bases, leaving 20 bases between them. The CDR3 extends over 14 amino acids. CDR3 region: CASSTPVTGAHAFF. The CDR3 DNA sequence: TGTGCCAGTAGTACTCCCGTGACAGGAGCGCACGCTTTCTTT.

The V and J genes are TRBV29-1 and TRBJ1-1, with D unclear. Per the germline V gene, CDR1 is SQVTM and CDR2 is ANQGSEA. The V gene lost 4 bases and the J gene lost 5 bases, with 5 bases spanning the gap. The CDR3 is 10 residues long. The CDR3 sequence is CSVGNTEAFF. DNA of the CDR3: TGCAGCGTTGGTAATACTGAAGCTTTCTTT. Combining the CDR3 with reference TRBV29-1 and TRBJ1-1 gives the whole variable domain SAVISQKPSRDICQRGTSLTIQCQVDSQVTMMFWYRQQPGQSLTLIATANQGSEATYESGFVIDKFPISRPNLTFSTLTVSNMSPEDSSIYLCSVGNTEAFFGQGTRLTVV.

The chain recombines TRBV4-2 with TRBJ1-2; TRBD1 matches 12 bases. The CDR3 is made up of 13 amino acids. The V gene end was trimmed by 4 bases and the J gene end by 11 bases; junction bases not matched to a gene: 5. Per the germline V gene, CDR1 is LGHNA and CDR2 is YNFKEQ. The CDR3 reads CASSPGTGGQYTF. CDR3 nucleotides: TGTGCCAGCAGCCCGGGGACAGGGGGCCAGTACACCTTC.

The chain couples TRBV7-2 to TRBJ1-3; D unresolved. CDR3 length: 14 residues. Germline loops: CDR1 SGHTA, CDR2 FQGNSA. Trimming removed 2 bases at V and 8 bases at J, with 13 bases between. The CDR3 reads CASSLSGGVHTIYF. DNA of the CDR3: TGTGCCAGCAGCTTAAGTGGTGGGGTTCACACCATATATTTT. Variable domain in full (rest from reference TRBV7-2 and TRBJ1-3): GAGVSQSPSNKVTEKGKDVELRCDPISGHTALYWYRQSLGQGLEFLIYFQGNSAPDKSGLPSDRFSAERTGGSVSTLTIQRTQQEDSAVYLCASSLSGGVHTIYFGEGSWLTVV.